These 10 T cell receptor beta chains originate from one sample sequenced in a study of regulatory T cells in long-lasting Graves disease (dated by TCRdb to the early 2020s). This sample's time point label indicates: newly diagnosed GD, antithyroid drugs for less than 3 months. For both TCR sequencing and RNA sequencing, RNA was extracted from PBMCs in TRIzol. Receptors were amplified or captured by multiplex PCR. Sequencing used an Illumina HiSeq 4000. CDR3 regions were amplified by Arm-PCR with iRepertoire HTBI primers to construct TCR beta libraries. The raw public reads went through TCRdb reprocessing: fastp at Q25, MiXCR clone calling, in-frame beta chains kept. Identical CDR3 protein sequences are pooled into one entry, listed with their most common genes and DNA. This sample comprises 400,000 to 500,000 distinct CDR3 sequences, 16% of them detected only once. The top ten clones comprise around a quarter of the sample.

These records were also assigned to another study, of T cells in Graves' hyperthyroidism and ophthalmopathy.

This specimen was peripheral blood mononuclear cells (PBMCs), taken at new diagnosis, from a patient treated with antithyroid drugs. These receptor sequences come from a woman under 30 with Graves disease. Donor details come from another sample of the same person, matched by shared clones.

Points on this clonotype: A much bigger clone sits one base away, suggesting this may be a read error. This chain connects TRBV20-1 to TRBJ2-3; 7 bases match TRBD1. The CDR3 runs 15 residues. Germline values: CDR1 DFQATT, CDR2 SNEGSKA (reference sequence). CDR3 DNA: TGCATTGCGATAACAGGGGTCCCCCAGGCAGATACGCAGTATTTT. Its translation is CIAITGVPQADTQYF.

The rearrangement joins TRBV10-3 to TRBJ2-7; 10 bases fit TRBD2. Germline CDR1 and CDR2: ENHRY and SYGVKD. V lost 0 bases to trimming and J lost 0 bases; unmatched junction nucleotides: 5. The CDR3 has 17 amino acids. CDR3 coding DNA: TGTGCCATCAGTGAGTCGTTGGCTAGCGGGAGCTCCTACGAGCAGTACTTC. This translates into CAISESLASGSSYEQYF.

This clonotype was counted between two and nine times. The J gene is TRBJ2-7, the V gene TRBV15, with no clear D. Trimming shortened V by 0 bases and J by 4 bases, and 7 bases separated the two germline ends. CDR1 is LNHNV and CDR2 is YYDKDF in the germline V gene (reference sequence). The CDR3 contains 13 residues. In DNA, the CDR3 is TGTGCCACCAGCAGAGATGATGTTTACGAGCAGTACTTC. Its protein is CATSRDDVYEQYF.

This clonotype was recorded at least ten times. The rearrangement joins TRBV29-1 to TRBJ1-1; possibly TRBD1 for D (5 bases). Trimming took 7 bases from V and 0 from J, leaving 15 bases between them. Germline assignment: CDR1 SQVTM and CDR2 ANQGSEA. The CDR3 length is 14 residues. In DNA form, the CDR3 reads TGCAGCGCGAATCCGGGGCCTATGAACACTGAAGCTTTCTTT. Its protein product is CSANPGPMNTEAFF.

This clonotype was seen more than once but under ten times. As DNA, the CDR3 is TGTGCCAGCCGATTCGCGGACACTGAAGCTTTCTTT. Encoded protein: CASRFADTEAFF. J is TRBJ1-1 and V is TRBV6-1, with no clear D. The germline V and J ends were trimmed by 8 bases and 3 bases, with 10 bases remaining between them. CDR3 length: 12 residues. Germline-derived CDR1 and CDR2 are MNHNS and SASEGT.

This clonotype was detected ten times or more. The chain carries TRBV30 and TRBJ2-3; 10 bases are shared with TRBD2. This CDR3 spans 15 amino acids. V lost 2 bases to trimming and J lost 1 base; unmatched junction nucleotides: 3. Looked up from germline, CDR1 is GTSNPN and CDR2 is SVGIG (reference sequence). The CDR3 sequence: CAWSSGTSGTDTQYF. CDR3 DNA: TGTGCCTGGAGTTCTGGGACTAGCGGCACAGATACGCAGTATTTT.

The chain couples TRBV7-8 to TRBJ1-1; D is ambiguous. CDR3 length: 14 residues. V was trimmed by 6 bases and J by 1 base, leaving 12 bases between them. The germline V gene has CDR1 SGHVS and CDR2 FQNEAQ. CDR3 loop: CASSQASGNTEAFF. CDR3 DNA sequence: TGTGCCAGCAGTCAGGCCTCGGGGAACACTGAAGCTTTCTTT.

This clonotype was found many times. The V gene is TRBV6-1, the J gene TRBJ1-1, with 7 nucleotides matching TRBD1. This CDR3 contains 15 residues. Germline trimming cut 4 bases from V and 4 bases from J; bases unmatched to any gene: 9. Germline V gene lookup returns CDR1 MNHNS and CDR2 SASEGT. The CDR3 region is CASSARQGSGTEAFF. CDR3 DNA sequence: TGTGCCAGCAGTGCCAGACAGGGTTCGGGCACTGAAGCTTTCTTT.

This clonotype has a handful of counts. The chain is built from TRBV28 and TRBJ2-1; 7 positions match TRBD1. V gave up 1 base and J gave up 4 bases; unmatched junction bases: 7. The CDR3 spans 16 residues. CDR1 MDHEN and CDR2 SYDVKM come from the germline V gene. The CDR3 sequence is CASSLSWTGGYNEQFF. The CDR3 DNA follows: TGTGCCAGCAGTTTATCCTGGACAGGAGGTTACAATGAGCAGTTCTTC.

This clonotype was seen at least ten times. The V gene is TRBV7-3, the J gene TRBJ1-5; D remains ambiguous. CDR3 length: 13 amino acids. Trimming removed 4 bases from V and 4 bases from J, with 8 bases in between. Germline V gene data show CDR1 as SGHTA and CDR2 as FQGTGA. Here the CDR3 DNA reads TGTGCCAGCAGCTACGGACCTAATCAGCCCCAGCATTTT. This gives the protein CASSYGPNQPQHF.